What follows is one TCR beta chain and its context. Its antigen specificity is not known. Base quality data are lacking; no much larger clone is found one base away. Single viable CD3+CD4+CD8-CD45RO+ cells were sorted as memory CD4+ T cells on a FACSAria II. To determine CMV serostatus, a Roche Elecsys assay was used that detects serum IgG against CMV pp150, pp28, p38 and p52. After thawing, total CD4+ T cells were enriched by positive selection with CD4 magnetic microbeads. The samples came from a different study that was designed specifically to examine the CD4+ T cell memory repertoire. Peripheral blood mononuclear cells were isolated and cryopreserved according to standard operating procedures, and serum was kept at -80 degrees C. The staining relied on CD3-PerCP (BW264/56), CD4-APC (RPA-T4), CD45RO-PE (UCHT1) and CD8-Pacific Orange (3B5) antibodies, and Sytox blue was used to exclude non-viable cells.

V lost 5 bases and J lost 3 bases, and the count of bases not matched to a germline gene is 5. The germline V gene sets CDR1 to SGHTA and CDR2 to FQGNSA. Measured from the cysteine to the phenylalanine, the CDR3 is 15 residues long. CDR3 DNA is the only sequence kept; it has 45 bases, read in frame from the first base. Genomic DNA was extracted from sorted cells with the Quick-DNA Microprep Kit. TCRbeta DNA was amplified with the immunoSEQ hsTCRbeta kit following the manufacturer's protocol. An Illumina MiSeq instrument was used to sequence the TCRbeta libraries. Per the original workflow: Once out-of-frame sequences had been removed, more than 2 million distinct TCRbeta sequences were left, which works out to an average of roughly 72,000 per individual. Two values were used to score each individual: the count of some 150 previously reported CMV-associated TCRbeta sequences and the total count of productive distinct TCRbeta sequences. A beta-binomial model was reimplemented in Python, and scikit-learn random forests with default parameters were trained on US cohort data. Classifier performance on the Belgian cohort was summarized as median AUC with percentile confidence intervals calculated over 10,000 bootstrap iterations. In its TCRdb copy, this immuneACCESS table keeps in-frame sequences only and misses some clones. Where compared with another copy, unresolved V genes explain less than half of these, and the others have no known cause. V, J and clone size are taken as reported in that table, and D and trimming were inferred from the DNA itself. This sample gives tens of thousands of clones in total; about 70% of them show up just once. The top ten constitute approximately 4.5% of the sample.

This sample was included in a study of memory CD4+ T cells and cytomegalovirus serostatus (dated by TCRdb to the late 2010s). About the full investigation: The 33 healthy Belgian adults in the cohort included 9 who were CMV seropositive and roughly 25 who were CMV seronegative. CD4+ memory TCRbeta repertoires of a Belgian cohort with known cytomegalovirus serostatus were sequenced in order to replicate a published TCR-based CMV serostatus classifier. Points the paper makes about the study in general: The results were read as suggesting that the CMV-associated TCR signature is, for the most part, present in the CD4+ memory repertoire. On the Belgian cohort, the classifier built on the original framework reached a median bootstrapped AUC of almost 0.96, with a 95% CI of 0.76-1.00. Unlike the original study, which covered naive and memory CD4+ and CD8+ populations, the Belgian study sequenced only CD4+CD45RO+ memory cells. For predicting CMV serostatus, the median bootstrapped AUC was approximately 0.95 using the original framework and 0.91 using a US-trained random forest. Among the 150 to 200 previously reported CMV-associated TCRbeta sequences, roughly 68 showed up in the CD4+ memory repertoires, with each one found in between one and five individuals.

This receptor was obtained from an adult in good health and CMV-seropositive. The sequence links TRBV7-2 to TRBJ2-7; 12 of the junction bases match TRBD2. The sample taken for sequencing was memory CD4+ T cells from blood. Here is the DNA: TGTGCCAGCAGCGACCGGACTAGCGGGGTCTACGAGCAGTACTTC. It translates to CASSDRTSGVYEQYF. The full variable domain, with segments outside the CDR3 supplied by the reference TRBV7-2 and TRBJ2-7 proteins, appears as GAGVSQSPSNKVTEKGKDVELRCDPISGHTALYWYRQSLGQGLEFLIYFQGNSAPDKSGLPSDRFSAERTGGSVSTLTIQRTQQEDSAVYLCASSDRTSGVYEQYFGPGTRLTVT.